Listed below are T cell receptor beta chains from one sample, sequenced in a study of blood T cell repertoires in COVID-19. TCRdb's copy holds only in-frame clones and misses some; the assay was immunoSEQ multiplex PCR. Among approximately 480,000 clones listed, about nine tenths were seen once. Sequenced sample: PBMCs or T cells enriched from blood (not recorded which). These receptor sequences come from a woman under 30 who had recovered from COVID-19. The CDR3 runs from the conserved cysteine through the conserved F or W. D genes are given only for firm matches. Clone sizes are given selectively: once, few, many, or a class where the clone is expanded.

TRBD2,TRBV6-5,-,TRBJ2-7,TGTGCCAGCAGTCGTTCCGGGGGGTCCTACGAGCAGTACTTC,CASSRSGGSYEQYF
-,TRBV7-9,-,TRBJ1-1,TGTGCCAGCAGCCTGGGACAGAACACTGAAGCTTTCTTT,CASSLGQNTEAFF
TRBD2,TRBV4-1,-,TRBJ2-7,TGCGCCAGCAGCCAAGAGGCGCTAGCGGGGTTCTACGAGCAGTACTTC,CASSQEALAGFYEQYF
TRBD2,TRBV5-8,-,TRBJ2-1,TGTGCCAGCAGCTTGGCCCGGGCTAGCGGGGGGGTAGACAATGAGCAGTTCTTC,CASSLARASGGVDNEQFF
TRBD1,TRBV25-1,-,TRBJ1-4,TGTGCCAGCAGTGCCCCAACAGGGGCTAATGAAAAACTGTTTTTT,CASSAPTGANEKLFF
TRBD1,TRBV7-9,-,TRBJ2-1,TGTGCCAGCAGGTTATTCAGGGACAGCGCCCACAATGAGCAGTTCTTC,CASRLFRDSAHNEQFF
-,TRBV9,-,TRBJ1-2,TGTGCCAGCAGCGGAGGAACGGTTCGGGGCTACACCTTC,CASSGGTVRGYTF
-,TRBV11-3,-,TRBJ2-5,TGTGCCAGCAGCTTTGACAGGTCGACCATGGCAGGTGGAGAGACCCAGTACTTC,CASSFDRSTMAGGETQYF
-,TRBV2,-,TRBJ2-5,TGTGCCATCTCTTTCGGGGATGGCGAGACCCAGTACTTC,CAISFGDGETQYF
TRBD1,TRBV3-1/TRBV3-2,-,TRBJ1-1,TGTGCCAGCACACTACAGGGACAGGGGTCTGAAGCTTTCTTT,CASTLQGQGSEAFF
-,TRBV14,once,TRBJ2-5,TGTGCCAGCAGCCAATCTGGGCAGCGGGTAGAGACCCAGTACTTC,CASSQSGQRVETQYF
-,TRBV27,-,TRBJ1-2,TGTGCCAGCAGTTTACCTACTCACGAGCCGACTAACTATGGCTACACCTTC,CASSLPTHEPTNYGYTF
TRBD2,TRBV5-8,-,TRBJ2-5,TGTGCCAGCAGCCTGGGGCTACGGGGACTAGCGGGGGGAGAAGAGACCCAGTACTTC,CASSLGLRGLAGGEETQYF
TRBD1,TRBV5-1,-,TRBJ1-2,TGCGCCAGCAGCTCCTCGACAGGGGGGAACTATGGCTACACCTTC,CASSSSTGGNYGYTF
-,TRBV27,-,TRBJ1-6,TGTGCCAGCAGTTACCAGGGGAGTAATTCACCCCTCCACTTT,CASSYQGSNSPLHF
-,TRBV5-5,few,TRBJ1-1,TGTGCCAGCAGCCTCCTCGGTGAGGCTTTCTTT,CASSLLGEAFF
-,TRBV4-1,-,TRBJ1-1,TGCGCCAGCAGCCCCCTCGGCAGGGAAGCTTTCTTT,CASSPLGREAFF
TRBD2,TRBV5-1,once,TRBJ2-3,TGCGCCAGCAGCCCAGCCCCTCCTCTAGCGGGGGCCCCAGCAGATACGCAGTATTTT,CASSPAPPLAGAPADTQYF
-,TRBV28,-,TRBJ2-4,TGTGCCAGCAGTTTAAAGTTGCTCGGAGCAGCCAAAAACATTCAGTACTTC,CASSLKLLGAAKNIQYF
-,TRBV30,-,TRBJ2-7,TGTGCCTGGAGCGACCAGGGTGGCTACGAGCAGTACTTC,CAWSDQGGYEQYF
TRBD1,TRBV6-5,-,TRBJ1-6,TGTGCCAGCGCCGGCCAGGGGGCGCGGGATTCACCCCTCCACTTT,CASAGQGARDSPLHF
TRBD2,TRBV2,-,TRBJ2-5,TGTGCCGGGGGGAGCAGGCGGGAGGAGACCCAGTACTTC,CAGGSRREETQYF
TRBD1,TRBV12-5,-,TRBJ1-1,TGTGCTAGTGGTTTGGTACGCGGACAGGGCCTCCGGGGGACTGAAGCTTTCTTT,CASGLVRGQGLRGTEAFF
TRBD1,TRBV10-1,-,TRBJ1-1,TGCGCCAGCAGTCCTGGGACAGGTACCACTGAAGCTTTCTTT,CASSPGTGTTEAFF
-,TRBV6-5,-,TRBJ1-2,TGTGCCAGCAGTTACTCGTCCGTAATGGGAGCTATGGCTAGGGTCTTC,CASSYSSVMGAMARVF
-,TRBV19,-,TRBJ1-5,TGTGCCAGTAGTATATTAGGAGACCAGCCCCAGCATTTT,CASSILGDQPQHF
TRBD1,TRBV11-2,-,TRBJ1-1,TGTGCCAGCAGCTTTCTTACGGACAGGGATGAAGCTTTCTTT,CASSFLTDRDEAFF
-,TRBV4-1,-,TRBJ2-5,TGCGCCAGCAGCCAAGTCAGGGGAGAAGAGACCCAGTACTTC,CASSQVRGEETQYF
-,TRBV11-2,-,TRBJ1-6,TGTGCCAGCTCCCTCGGCGGTAATAATTCACCCCTCCACTTT,CASSLGGNNSPLHF
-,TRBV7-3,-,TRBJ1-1,TGTGCCAGCAGTCTCTCGAGGGAAGACAGGACTGAAGCTTTCTTT,CASSLSREDRTEAFF
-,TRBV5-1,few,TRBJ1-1,TGCGCCAGCAGCTTCTCAGGGGCCTCCACTGAAGCTTTCTTT,CASSFSGASTEAFF
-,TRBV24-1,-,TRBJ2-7,TGTGCCACCAGGCAGGGTATAGGCGAGCAGTACTTC,CATRQGIGEQYF
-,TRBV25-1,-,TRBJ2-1,TGTGCCAGCAGTAGAGGGGGGGCAGTTGATGAGCAGTTCTTC,CASSRGGAVDEQFF
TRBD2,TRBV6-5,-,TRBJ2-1,TGTGCCAGCAGCCAACTAGCGGGGCGGAATGAGCAGTTCTTC,CASSQLAGRNEQFF
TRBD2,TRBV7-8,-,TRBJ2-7,TGTGCCAGCAGCGAAAGGACTAGCTTCCAGGTGGGGCAGTACTTC,CASSERTSFQVGQYF
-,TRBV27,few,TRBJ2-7,TGTGCCAGCAGCCCGGGTGTCGGCTACGAGCAGTACTTC,CASSPGVGYEQYF
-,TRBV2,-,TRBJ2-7,TGTGCCAGCAGTGAATACAGGGCATACGAGCAGTACTTC,CASSEYRAYEQYF
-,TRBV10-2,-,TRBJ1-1,TGCGCCAGCAAGGGGACTGAAGCTTTCTTT,CASKGTEAFF
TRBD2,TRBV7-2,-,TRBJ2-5,TGTGCCAGCAGCTTGACTAGCCTGGGGGAGACCCAGTACTTC,CASSLTSLGETQYF
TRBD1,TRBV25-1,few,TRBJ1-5,TGTGCCAGCAGTCCTCCTGGACAGGGGAACCAGCCCCAGCATTTT,CASSPPGQGNQPQHF
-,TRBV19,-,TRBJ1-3,TGTGCCACCGGGGGGAGCTCTGGAAACACCATATATTTT,CATGGSSGNTIYF
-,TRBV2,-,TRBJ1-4,TGTGCCAGCAGTTTCGACGGGGTTGAAAAACTGTTTTTT,CASSFDGVEKLFF
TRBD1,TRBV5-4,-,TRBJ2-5,TGTGCCAGCAGCTTAAAACTAGGACAGGGGGAGACCCAGTACTTC,CASSLKLGQGETQYF
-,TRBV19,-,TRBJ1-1,TGTGCCAGTAGTCCGGGGGATGAGGTTGAAGCTTTCTTT,CASSPGDEVEAFF
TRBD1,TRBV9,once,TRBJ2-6,TGTGCCAGCAGCCCTAAACTACAGGGGACCCTCTCTGGGGCCAACGTCCTGACTTTC,CASSPKLQGTLSGANVLTF
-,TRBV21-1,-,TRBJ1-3,TGTGCCAGCAGCAAAGCCGGCTCTGGAAACACCATATATTTT,CASSKAGSGNTIYF
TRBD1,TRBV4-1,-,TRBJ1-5,TGCGCCAGCAGCCAAATACAGGGGGCAGATCAGCCCCAGCATTTT,CASSQIQGADQPQHF
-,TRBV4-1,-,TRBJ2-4,TGCGCCAGCAGCCAAGTAGGCGGCGGTTTAGCCAAAAACATTCAGTACTTC,CASSQVGGGLAKNIQYF
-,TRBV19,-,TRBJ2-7,TGTGCCAGTAGTACCCGGGACTTCTACGAGCAGTACTTC,CASSTRDFYEQYF
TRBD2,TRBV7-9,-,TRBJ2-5,TGTGCCAGCAGCTCAGCGGGAGCGGGTACGCAAGAGACCCAGTACTTC,CASSSAGAGTQETQYF
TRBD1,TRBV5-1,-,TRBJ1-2,TGCGCCAGCAGCTTGGCAATAGGACAGGGGGCCAGCTACACCTTC,CASSLAIGQGASYTF
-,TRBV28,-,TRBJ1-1,TGTGCCAGCAGTTCAGTGAACACTGAAGCTTTCTTT,CASSSVNTEAFF
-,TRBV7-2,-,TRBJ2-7,TGTGCCAGCAGTCAAGTAGTAGTCGACTACGAGCAGTACTTC,CASSQVVVDYEQYF
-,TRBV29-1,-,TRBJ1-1,TGCAGCGCCCGAACAGTAATGAACACTGAAGCTTTCTTT,CSARTVMNTEAFF
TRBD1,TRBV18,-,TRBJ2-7,TGTGCCAGCTCTCGTTTCGGACAGGAGGCGGGCGAGCAGTACTTC,CASSRFGQEAGEQYF